The 5 T cell receptor beta chains in this list originate from one sample, sequenced in a study of technical replicates of blood from a handful of donors. Sequenced by immunoSEQ multiplex PCR; TCRdb stores in-frame clones only, minus some. The data contain 65,000 to 90,000 clones, around nine tenths of them singletons. The source material was T cells isolated from PBMCs. These receptors were obtained from a human donor in good health.

This clone was picked up a small number of times. The chain has TRBV9 and TRBJ1-1, with D perhaps matching TRBD1 (6 bases). This CDR3 is built from 15 residues. V was clipped by 0 bases and J by 1 base, with 10 bases between them. CDR1 is SGDLS, CDR2 YYNGEE, per germline. The CDR3 is CASSVAMGANTEAFF. The DNA of the CDR3 is TGTGCCAGCAGCGTAGCAATGGGGGCGAACACTGAAGCTTTCTTT.

The chain links TRBV19 to TRBJ1-1; no reliable D call. Germline-derived CDR1 and CDR2 are LNHDA and SQIVND (reference sequence). V was clipped by 6 bases and J by 4 bases, with 9 bases between them. There are 12 residues in the CDR3. The CDR3 DNA is TGTGCCAGTAGCCCAGGATTCACTGAAGCTTTCTTT. Translation gives CASSPGFTEAFF.

The genes are TRBV4-2 and TRBJ2-7, with D unresolved. The V gene's germline CDR1 is LGHNA and CDR2 YNFKEQ. The CDR3 is 16 residues long. Trimming cost V 0 bases and J 2 bases, with 14 bases left between them. This chain's CDR3 is CASSQDLLSTTYEQYF. The DNA of the CDR3 is TGTGCCAGCAGCCAAGATCTCTTGAGCACCACCTACGAGCAGTACTTC.

V usage is TRBV29-1 and J usage is TRBJ2-6; possibly TRBD1 for D (5 bases). The CDR3 sequence is 15 residues long. V lost 7 bases to trimming and J lost 0 bases, with 13 bases between them. Germline CDR1 reads SQVTM; CDR2 reads ANQGSEA. The CDR3 coding sequence is TGCAGCGCGTCAGGGCGCAGCTCTGGGGCCAACGTCCTGACTTTC. This sequence encodes CSASGRSSGANVLTF.

This chain links TRBV6-1 with TRBJ1-2, with TRBD1 identical over 7 bases. Trimming removed 0 bases from V and 4 bases from J; junction bases left unmatched: 5. The germline CDR1 and CDR2 sequences are MNHNS and SASEGT. The CDR3 has 15 residues. CDR3 loop: CASSEARGPGYGYTF. The CDR3, as DNA: TGTGCCAGCAGTGAAGCTAGGGGGCCTGGCTATGGCTACACCTTC.